These T cell receptor beta chains were read from a single sample in a study of blood T cell repertoires in COVID-19. Sequencing used immunoSEQ multiplex PCR; TCRdb keeps in-frame clones, though not all of them. The sample shows roughly 700,000 clones, about 87% of them seen only once. The sequenced material came from peripheral blood. All receptors come from a woman aged 18-29 years with acute or convalescent COVID-19. The conserved cysteine and the conserved F or W are not part of the CDR3 here.

V	CDR3
TRBV18	ASSPPLAATYEQY
TRBV19	ASSLSPGGSRNSPLH
TRBV30	AWSTGQGNGYT
TRBV20-1	SASWAREQF
TRBV27	ASTSPTSTDTQY
TRBV5-6	ASSSRHYEQY
TRBV30	AWSSGVGGNQPQH
TRBV24-1	ATSAGGAGGTEAF
TRBV6-6	ASRKNTGNTEAF
TRBV18	ASSPDRLSRGQPQH
TRBV18	ASSPERARNQPQH
TRBV7-9	ASTIKDLSVQF
TRBV7-2	ASSPLTGTEQY
TRBV2	ASRTGGNAKNIQY
TRBV5-8	ASSLVAVSNSPLH
TRBV18	ASSPGRGSNTEAF
TRBV9	ASSVEPGQETQY
TRBV19	ASSPNDREVDEAF
TRBV19	ASSTSGGYAGELF
TRBV2	ASSETGQGFSGNTIY
TRBV3-1/TRBV3-2	ASSQEPFWTGASNQPQH
TRBV28	ASSIRDSSSDTQY
TRBV7-2	ASSSPDRGDYGYT
TRBV28	ASSLPRQTQY
TRBV7-2	ASSPQDRAYEQY
TRBV9	ASSYGQGDQPQH
TRBV30	AWSAVGPDMNTEAF
TRBV2	ASRISRDRVRSPLH
TRBV6-1	ASSEQSRGTGNTIY
TRBV5-1	ASSSEGGFEY
TRBV9	ASSPTGADSGNTIY
TRBV9	ASSGGGVTYGYT
TRBV5-6	ASSPGWWGDEKLF
TRBV24-1	ATSDLGDEQF
TRBV19	ASTHVGGQPQH
TRBV28	ASRDRGRKGNTEAF
TRBV5-1	ASSPTSGITNEKLF
TRBV3-1/TRBV3-2	ASSQDRGREGTDTQY
TRBV6-5	ASTPGGTPNTEAF
TRBV24-1	ATSDPRETQY
TRBV5-6	ASSSTLNPTAPYGYT
TRBV19	ASTPTGRPSTEAF
TRBV4-1	ASSLAWEGDGYT
TRBV24-1	ATSDLDPRGGYT
TRBV28	ASRTLTGLYSNQPQH
TRBV7-3	ASSQQSGSITGELF
TRBV9	ASSASGDSNQPQH
TRBV5-6	ASSSPRGRKRLDTEAF
TRBV27	ASRPRQGPNEKLF
TRBV29-1	SVGSWDTHSGANVLT
TRBV5-5	ASSLGAREGSNEQF
TRBV4-2	ASSQTTGIEAF
TRBV6-1	ASSEGKGKTDQPQH
TRBV4-3	ASSQDRLGQQASPLH
TRBV7-9	ASSLGQGATEAF
TRBV5-1	ASSLVGGANYGYT
TRBV7-6	ASSSGQAEAF
TRBV7-2	ASSIYRGQGYT
TRBV7-2	ASSFWTGPQETQY
TRBV24-1	ATSEGREQY